In this sample, the clone carrying this TCR beta chain turned up a few times. Its antigen is unknown. Germline V gene sequence: CDR1 LNHNV, CDR2 YYDKDF (reference sequence). This CDR3 comprises 12 residues. Trimming took 9 bases from V and 2 from J, leaving 10 bases between them. This specimen comes from a study of identical twins. General study findings and limits: With abundant cord blood beta clonotypes, insertions were fewer; memory repertoires showed no such pattern. Models underestimated how often monozygotic twins shared out-of-frame TCR alpha.

TCRdb processed the 5' RACE reads anew with MiXCR; each CDR3 protein has one entry. Among roughly 500,000 distinct CDR3 sequences, about 20% were seen once, and the ten largest hold around 0.9%. The same specimen was also included in a second study, on T cells expressing NK-cell markers. That work states: Sorting was restricted to alpha-beta TCR T cells by an anti-gamma-delta TCR antibody in several experiments.

The source of this sequence is a woman between 18 and 29 years old in good health. Material: CD4+ T cells sorted from blood. This chain links TRBV15 with TRBJ2-5, with TRBD2 as a possible D gene (6 bases). The CDR3 loop reads CATTGDQETQYF. The CDR3 DNA reads as TGTGCCACTACGGGGGATCAAGAGACCCAGTACTTC.